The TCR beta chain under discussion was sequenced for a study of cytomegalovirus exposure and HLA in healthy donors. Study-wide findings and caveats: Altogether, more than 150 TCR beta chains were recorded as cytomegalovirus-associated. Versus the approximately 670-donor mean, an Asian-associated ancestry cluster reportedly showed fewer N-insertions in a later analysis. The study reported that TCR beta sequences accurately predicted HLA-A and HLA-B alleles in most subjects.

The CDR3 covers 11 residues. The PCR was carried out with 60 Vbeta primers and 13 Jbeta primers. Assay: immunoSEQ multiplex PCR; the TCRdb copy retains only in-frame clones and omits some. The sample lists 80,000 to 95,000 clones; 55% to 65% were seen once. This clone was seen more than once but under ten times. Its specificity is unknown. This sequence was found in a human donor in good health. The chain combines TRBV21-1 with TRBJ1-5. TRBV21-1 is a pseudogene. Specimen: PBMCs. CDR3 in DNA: TGTGCCAGGAGGATGTGTCAGCCCCAGCATTTT. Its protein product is CARRMCQPQHF.